The sequence of this TCR beta chain was determined in a study of graft-versus-host responses after intestinal transplantation. General study results and limits: Detection of GvH clones occurred in recipient marrow, and some had their first appearance in ileum or blood. The study found high graft-versus-host to host-versus-graft clonal ratios in allografts of patients with graft-donor T cell macrochimerism. There was an association between peak levels of circulating GvH clones and early post-transplant HvG declines.

Produced via immunoSEQ multiplex PCR; TCRdb's table is partial and in-frame only. The sample lists over 100,000 clones, 95% occurring once. The CDR3 sequence is 15 residues long. Germline CDR1 and CDR2: MGHRA and YSYEKL. V gave up 0 bases and J gave up 2 bases, with 10 bases separating them. As for this clone: What it binds is unknown. Other nucleotide sequences from this sample produce the same CDR3.

The specimen comprised unstimulated CD8+ T cells sorted from spleen or lymph node cells, sampled before intestinal transplant. This chain connects TRBV4-1 to TRBJ2-5, with TRBD2 as a possible D gene (7 bases). The TCR comes from a human donor who received an intestinal transplant. The DNA of the CDR3 is TGCGCCAGCAGCCAAGAGGGGGGGCTGCAAGAGACCCAGTACTTC. The encoded protein is CASSQEGGLQETQYF.